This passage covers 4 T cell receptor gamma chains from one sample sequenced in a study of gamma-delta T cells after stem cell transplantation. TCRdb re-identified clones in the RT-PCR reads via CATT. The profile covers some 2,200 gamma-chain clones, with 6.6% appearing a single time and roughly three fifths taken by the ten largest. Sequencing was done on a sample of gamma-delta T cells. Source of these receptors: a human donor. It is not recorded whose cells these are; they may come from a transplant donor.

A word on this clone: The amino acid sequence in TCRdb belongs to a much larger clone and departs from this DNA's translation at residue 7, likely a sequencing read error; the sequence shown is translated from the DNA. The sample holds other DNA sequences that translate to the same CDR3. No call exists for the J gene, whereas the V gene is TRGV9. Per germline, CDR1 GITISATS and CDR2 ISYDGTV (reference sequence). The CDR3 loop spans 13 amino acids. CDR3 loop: CALWEPDYYKKLF. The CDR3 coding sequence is TGTGCCTTGTGGGAGCCCGATTATTATAAGAAACTATTT.

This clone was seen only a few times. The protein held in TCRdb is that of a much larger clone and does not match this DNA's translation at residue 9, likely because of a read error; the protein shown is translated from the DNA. CDR3 bases: TGTGCCTTGTGGGAGGTGCGGTATAGGAAACTCTTT. Encoded protein: CALWEVRYRKLF. This sequence joins TRGV9 and TRGJ1 or TRGJ2. The J gene was not available in TCRdb and was assigned here by matching the DNA to germline segments. Germline-derived CDR1 and CDR2 are GITISATS and ISYDGTV (reference sequence). The CDR3 has 12 residues.

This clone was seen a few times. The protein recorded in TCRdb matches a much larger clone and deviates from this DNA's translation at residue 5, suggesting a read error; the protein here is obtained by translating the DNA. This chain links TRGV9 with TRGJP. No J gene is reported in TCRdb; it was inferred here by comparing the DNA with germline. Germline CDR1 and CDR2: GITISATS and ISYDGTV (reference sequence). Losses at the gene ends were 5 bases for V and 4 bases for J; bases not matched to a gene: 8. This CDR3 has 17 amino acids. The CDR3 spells CALWGAEQELGKKIKVF. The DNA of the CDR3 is TGTGCCTTGTGGGGTGCAGAACAAGAGTTGGGCAAAAAAATCAAGGTATTT.

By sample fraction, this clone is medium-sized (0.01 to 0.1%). The DNA for the CDR3 is TGTGCCTTGTGGGAGGTGCGGGGAGAGTTGGGCAAAAAAATCAAGGTATTT. This translates into CALWEVRGELGKKIKVF. This chain links TRGV9 with TRGJP. The CDR3 contains 17 residues. From germline, CDR1 is GITISATS and CDR2 ISYDGTV (reference sequence). J was trimmed by 6 bases and V by 0 bases; bases with no gene match: 5.